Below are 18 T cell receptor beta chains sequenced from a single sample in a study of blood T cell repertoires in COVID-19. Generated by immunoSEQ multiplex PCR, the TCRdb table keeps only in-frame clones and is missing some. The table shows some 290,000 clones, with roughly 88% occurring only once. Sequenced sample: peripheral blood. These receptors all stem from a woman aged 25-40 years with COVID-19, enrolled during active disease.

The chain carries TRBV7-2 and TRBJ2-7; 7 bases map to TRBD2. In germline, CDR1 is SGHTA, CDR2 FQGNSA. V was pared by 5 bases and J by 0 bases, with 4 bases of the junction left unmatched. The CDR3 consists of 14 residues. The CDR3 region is CASSLKRDSYEQYF. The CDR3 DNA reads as TGTGCCAGCAGCCTAAAGCGGGACTCCTACGAGCAGTACTTC.

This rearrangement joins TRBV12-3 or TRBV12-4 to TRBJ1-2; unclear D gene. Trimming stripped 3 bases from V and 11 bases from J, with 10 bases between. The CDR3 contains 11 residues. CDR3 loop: CASSFGDFYTF. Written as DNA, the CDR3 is TGTGCCAGCAGTTTTGGAGACTTTTACACCTTC.

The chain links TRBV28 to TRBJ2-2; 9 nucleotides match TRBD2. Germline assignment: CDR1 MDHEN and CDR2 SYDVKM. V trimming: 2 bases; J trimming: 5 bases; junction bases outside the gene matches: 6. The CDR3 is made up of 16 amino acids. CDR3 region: CASSLGGRAITGELFF. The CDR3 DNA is TGTGCCAGCAGTTTAGGCGGGAGGGCCATTACCGGGGAGCTGTTTTTT.

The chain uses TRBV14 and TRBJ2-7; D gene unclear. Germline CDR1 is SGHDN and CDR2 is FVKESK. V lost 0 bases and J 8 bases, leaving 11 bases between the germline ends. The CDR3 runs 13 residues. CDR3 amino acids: CASSQERRSQQYF. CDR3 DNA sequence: TGTGCCAGCAGCCAAGAACGGCGGTCCCAGCAGTACTTC.

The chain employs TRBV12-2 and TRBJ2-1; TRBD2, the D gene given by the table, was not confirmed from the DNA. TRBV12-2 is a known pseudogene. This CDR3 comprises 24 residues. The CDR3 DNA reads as TGTGCAAGTCGCTTAGGTGGTAAGTGCCCCGGGACTAGCGGGAGGGAGCGCTCCTACAATGAGCAGTTCTTC. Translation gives CASRLGGKCPGTSGRERSYNEQFF.

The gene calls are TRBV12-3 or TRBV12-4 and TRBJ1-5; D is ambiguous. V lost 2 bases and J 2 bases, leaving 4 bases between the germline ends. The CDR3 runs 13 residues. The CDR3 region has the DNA TGTGCCAGCAGTTTATCGGGCAATCAGCCCCAGCATTTT. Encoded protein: CASSLSGNQPQHF.

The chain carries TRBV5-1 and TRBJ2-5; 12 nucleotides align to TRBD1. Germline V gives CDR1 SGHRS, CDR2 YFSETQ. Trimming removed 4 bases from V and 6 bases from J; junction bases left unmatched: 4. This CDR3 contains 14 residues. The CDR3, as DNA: TGCGCCAGCAGCCGGGACAGGGGGCGACAGACCCAGTACTTC. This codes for CASSRDRGRQTQYF.

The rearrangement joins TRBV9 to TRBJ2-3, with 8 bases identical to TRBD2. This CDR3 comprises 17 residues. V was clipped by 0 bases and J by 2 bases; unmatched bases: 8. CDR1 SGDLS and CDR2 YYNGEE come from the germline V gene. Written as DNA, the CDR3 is TGTGCCAGCAGCGTAGGGGGACTAGGATTCTTCACAGATACGCAGTATTTT. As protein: CASSVGGLGFFTDTQYF. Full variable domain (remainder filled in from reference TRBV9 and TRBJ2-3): DSGVTQTPKHLITATGQRVTLRCSPRSGDLSVYWYQQSLDQGLQFLIQYYNGEERAKGNILERFSAQQFPDLHSELNLSSLELGDSALYFCASSVGGLGFFTDTQYFGPGTRLTVL.

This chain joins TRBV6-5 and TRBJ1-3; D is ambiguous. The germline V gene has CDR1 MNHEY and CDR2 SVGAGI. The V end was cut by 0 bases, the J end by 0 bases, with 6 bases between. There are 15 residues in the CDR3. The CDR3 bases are TGTGCCAGCAGTTACTCGATAGTCTCTGGAAACACCATATATTTT. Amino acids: CASSYSIVSGNTIYF.

CDR3 in amino acids: CATSRGGGDISSYEQYF. CDR3 DNA: TGTGCCACCAGCAGAGGGGGTGGGGACATCTCCTCCTACGAGCAGTACTTC. The V gene is TRBV15, the J gene TRBJ2-7; a weak D match, TRBD1 (6 bases). V was clipped by 1 base and J by 0 bases, with 16 bases between them. Germline V CDR1 and CDR2: LNHNV, YYDKDF (reference sequence). CDR3 length: 17 residues.

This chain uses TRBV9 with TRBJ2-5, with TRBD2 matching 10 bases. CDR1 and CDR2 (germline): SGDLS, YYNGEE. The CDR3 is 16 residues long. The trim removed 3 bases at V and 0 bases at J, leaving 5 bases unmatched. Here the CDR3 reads CASSGGLATNQETQYF. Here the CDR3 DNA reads TGTGCCAGCAGCGGGGGACTAGCGACAAACCAAGAGACCCAGTACTTC.

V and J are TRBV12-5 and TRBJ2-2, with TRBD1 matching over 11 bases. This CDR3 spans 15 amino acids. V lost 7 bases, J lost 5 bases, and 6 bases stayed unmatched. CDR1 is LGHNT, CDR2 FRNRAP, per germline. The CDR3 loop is CASAPRDRGTGELFF. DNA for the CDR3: TGTGCTAGTGCCCCGAGGGACAGGGGGACCGGGGAGCTGTTTTTT. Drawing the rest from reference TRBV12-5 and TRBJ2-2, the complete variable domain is DARVTQTPRHKVTEMGQEVTMRCQPILGHNTVFWYRQTMMQGLELLAYFRNRAPLDDSGMPKDRFSAEMPDATLATLKIQPSEPRDSAVYFCASAPRDRGTGELFFGEGSRLTVL.

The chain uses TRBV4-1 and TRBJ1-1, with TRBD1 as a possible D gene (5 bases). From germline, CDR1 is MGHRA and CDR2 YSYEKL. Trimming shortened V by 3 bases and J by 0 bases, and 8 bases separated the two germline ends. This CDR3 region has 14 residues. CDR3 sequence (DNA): TGCGCCAGCAGCCAGGGGCAGATGAACACTGAAGCTTTCTTT. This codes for CASSQGQMNTEAFF.

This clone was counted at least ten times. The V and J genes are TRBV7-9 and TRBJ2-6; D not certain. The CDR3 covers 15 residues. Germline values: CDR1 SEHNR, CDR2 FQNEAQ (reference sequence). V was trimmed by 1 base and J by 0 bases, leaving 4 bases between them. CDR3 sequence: CASSLGDSGANVLTF. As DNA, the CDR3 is TGTGCCAGCAGCTTAGGAGACTCTGGGGCCAACGTCCTGACTTTC.

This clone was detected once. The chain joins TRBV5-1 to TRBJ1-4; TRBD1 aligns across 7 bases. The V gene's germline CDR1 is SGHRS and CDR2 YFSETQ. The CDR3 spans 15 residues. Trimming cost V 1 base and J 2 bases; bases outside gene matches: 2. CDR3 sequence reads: CASSLSTGTNEKLFF. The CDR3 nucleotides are TGCGCCAGCAGCTTGTCGACAGGGACTAATGAAAAACTGTTTTTT.

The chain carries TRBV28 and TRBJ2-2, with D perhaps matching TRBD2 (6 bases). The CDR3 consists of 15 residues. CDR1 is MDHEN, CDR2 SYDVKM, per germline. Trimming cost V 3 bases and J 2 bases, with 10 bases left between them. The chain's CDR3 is CASSFGGTNTGELFF. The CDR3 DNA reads TGTGCCAGCAGTTTTGGGGGGACTAACACCGGGGAGCTGTTTTTT.

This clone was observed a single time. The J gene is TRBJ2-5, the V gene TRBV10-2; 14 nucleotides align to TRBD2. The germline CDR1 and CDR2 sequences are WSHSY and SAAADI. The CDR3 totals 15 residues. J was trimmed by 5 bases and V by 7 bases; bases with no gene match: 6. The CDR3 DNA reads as TGCGCCAGCACCCCGGGACTAGCGGGAGTGGAGACCCAGTACTTC. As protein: CASTPGLAGVETQYF.

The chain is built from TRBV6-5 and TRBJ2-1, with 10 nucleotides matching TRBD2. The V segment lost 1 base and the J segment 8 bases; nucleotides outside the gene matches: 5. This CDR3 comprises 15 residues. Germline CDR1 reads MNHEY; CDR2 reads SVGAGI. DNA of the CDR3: TGTGCCAGCAGTTACTTTTCTAGCGGGAGCCATGAGCAGTTCTTC. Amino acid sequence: CASSYFSSGSHEQFF.